Listed below are T cell receptor beta chains from one sample, sequenced in a study of T cells after posttransplantation cyclophosphamide. Sequencing used immunoSEQ multiplex PCR; TCRdb keeps in-frame clones, though not all of them. This table holds about 19,000 clones, 74% found once. The source was PBMCs, collected after an allogeneic stem cell transplant with post-transplant cyclophosphamide. The receptors originated from a male patient younger than 45 who received an allogeneic stem cell transplant from a related donor, was CMV-positive, and had acute GVHD only. Among the T cells, some may be from the graft donor. CDR3s include the opening cysteine and the closing phenylalanine or tryptophan. For some rows the clone size is stated as once, few or many, or as a class when expanded; others skip it.

-	TRBV27	TRBJ1-5	CASSLRQGNQPQHF
-	TRBV30	TRBJ1-1	CAWRQQSNTEAFF
-	TRBV5-1	TRBJ2-7	CASSLLNGQGRDEQYF
-	TRBV5-6	TRBJ1-5	CASSLAGGSNQPQHF
-	TRBV30	TRBJ1-3	CAWKSGVGNTIYF
-	TRBV7-3	TRBJ2-2	CASSPGLAGGLFF
-	TRBV5-1	TRBJ2-6	CASSLGQPGANVLTF
-	TRBV4-3	TRBJ1-1	CASSPSQLNTEAFF
few	TRBV27	TRBJ1-4	CASSPWGQEKLFF
-	TRBV5-1	TRBJ2-5	CASSLALGETQYF
-	TRBV19	TRBJ2-5	CATKGGDYRWETQYF
-	TRBV19	TRBJ2-7	CASSINVRYEQYF
-	TRBV6-6	TRBJ1-5	CASSYYRESQPQHF
few	TRBV2	TRBJ2-5	CASMSGSYQETQYF
-	TRBV27	TRBJ2-5	CASSSRWDSQETQYF
-	TRBV27	TRBJ1-6	CASSDRDRGPYSPLHF
-	TRBV4-1	TRBJ2-2	CASSRDRATGELFF
few	TRBV14	TRBJ2-3	CASRPSFPDTQYF
few	TRBV7-2	TRBJ1-5	CASSLVKTGSLDNQPQHF
once	TRBV7-9	TRBJ2-3	CASSPGGRLYTDTQYF
once	TRBV18	TRBJ2-1	CASHRLLAGQNEQFF
once	TRBV9	TRBJ1-4	CASTTSRDATNEKLFF
-	TRBV9	TRBJ2-2	CASSVGSGGAPSTGELFF
-	TRBV5-6	TRBJ1-4	CASSAWTVPNEKLFF
-	TRBV10-3	TRBJ1-3	CAISGTGGSGNTIYF
-	TRBV7-3	TRBJ2-3	CASSSLGDTQYF
-	TRBV6-6	TRBJ1-2	CASSSIRGAYGYTF
-	TRBV6-5	TRBJ1-2	CASSYESRGGYGYTF
-	TRBV5-1	TRBJ2-3	CASSLIGGGTDTQYF
-	TRBV4-2	TRBJ2-3	CASSRSGGSTDTQYF
-	TRBV27	TRBJ2-7	CASSPTGGMYEQYF
few	TRBV6-5	TRBJ1-5	CASSYPTAQHF
-	TRBV9	TRBJ2-1	CASSVRLDNEQFF
-	TRBV7-8	TRBJ1-2	CASSLAGAGAGGYTF
-	TRBV19	TRBJ1-1	CASSTGIWGEAFF
few	TRBV27	TRBJ1-6	CASSPTGGSLLLNSPLHF
-	TRBV27	TRBJ1-5	CASSFVFVGPGRGDQPQHF